These T cell receptor beta chains were read from a single sample in a study of OX40 agonist ivuxolimab in advanced cancers. Repertoires were generated with immunoSEQ multiplex PCR, while TCRdb's copy carries only in-frame clones and drops some. The profile covers 45,000 to 55,000 clones, with around 81% appearing a single time and around 6.8% taken by the ten largest. The sequencing here drew on CD4+ or CD8+ T cells sorted from blood, taken in a trial of the OX40 agonist ivuxolimab. These receptors originate from an adult with an advanced solid tumor such as melanoma, head and neck, liver or kidney cancer. The CDR3 runs from the conserved cysteine through the conserved F or W. The order of the fields is V gene, clone size, J gene, D gene, CDR3 protein, CDR3 DNA. D genes are given only for firm matches. The listing skips clone size in some rows; elsewhere it reads once, few, many or a size class.

v_gene: TRBV6-5
abundance: NA
j_gene: TRBJ2-5
d_gene: NA
CDR3aa: CASSYGREETQYF
CDR3nt: TGTGCCAGCAGTTACGGCAGAGAAGAGACCCAGTACTTC

v_gene: TRBV28
abundance: once
j_gene: TRBJ2-1
d_gene: TRBD2
CDR3aa: CASSLYPSGMEGYNEQFF
CDR3nt: TGTGCCAGCAGTTTATATCCTAGCGGGATGGAGGGTTACAATGAGCAGTTCTTC

v_gene: TRBV20-1
abundance: NA
j_gene: TRBJ1-1
d_gene: NA
CDR3aa: CSLGGEAFF
CDR3nt: TGCAGCCTAGGGGGGGAAGCTTTCTTT

v_gene: TRBV4-2
abundance: NA
j_gene: TRBJ2-3
d_gene: NA
CDR3aa: CASSQDSAHSSADTQYF
CDR3nt: TGTGCCAGCAGCCAAGATTCGGCCCATTCCTCGGCAGATACGCAGTATTTT

v_gene: TRBV11-3
abundance: NA
j_gene: TRBJ1-1
d_gene: NA
CDR3aa: CASSFHRYTEAFF
CDR3nt: TGTGCCAGCAGCTTTCACAGATACACTGAAGCTTTCTTT

v_gene: TRBV4-1
abundance: NA
j_gene: TRBJ1-2
d_gene: NA
CDR3aa: CASSQGPAYGYTF
CDR3nt: TGCGCCAGCAGCCAAGGTCCAGCCTATGGCTACACCTTC

v_gene: TRBV5-1
abundance: NA
j_gene: TRBJ1-1
d_gene: TRBD1
CDR3aa: CASSFSGQGSTEAFF
CDR3nt: TGCGCCAGCAGCTTTTCGGGACAGGGGAGCACTGAAGCTTTCTTT

v_gene: TRBV28
abundance: NA
j_gene: TRBJ2-3
d_gene: NA
CDR3aa: CATLRGTQYF
CDR3nt: TGTGCCACCCTTCGGGGGACGCAGTATTTT

v_gene: TRBV5-1
abundance: NA
j_gene: TRBJ2-2
d_gene: TRBD1
CDR3aa: CASSLLGGRSDTGELFF
CDR3nt: TGCGCCAGCAGCTTGTTAGGGGGCCGCTCCGACACCGGGGAGCTGTTTTTT

v_gene: TRBV19
abundance: NA
j_gene: TRBJ2-3
d_gene: NA
CDR3aa: CASSMGERVDTQYF
CDR3nt: TGTGCCAGTAGTATGGGGGAAAGAGTAGATACGCAGTATTTT

v_gene: TRBV6-1
abundance: NA
j_gene: TRBJ1-1
d_gene: NA
CDR3aa: CATFSIQEGAEAFF
CDR3nt: TGTGCCACTTTTTCAATCCAGGAGGGGGCTGAAGCTTTCTTT

v_gene: TRBV5-1
abundance: NA
j_gene: TRBJ2-3
d_gene: NA
CDR3aa: CASSLLGRDTDTQYF
CDR3nt: TGCGCCAGCAGCTTGCTCGGCAGGGACACAGATACGCAGTATTTT

v_gene: TRBV5-1
abundance: NA
j_gene: TRBJ1-1
d_gene: NA
CDR3aa: CASSSGFGDTEAFF
CDR3nt: TGCGCCAGCAGCTCAGGGTTCGGGGACACTGAAGCTTTCTTT

v_gene: TRBV11-2
abundance: NA
j_gene: TRBJ1-2
d_gene: TRBD1
CDR3aa: CASSSGTGLGYTF
CDR3nt: TGTGCCAGCAGCTCCGGGACAGGGTTGGGCTACACCTTC

v_gene: TRBV30
abundance: NA
j_gene: TRBJ2-1
d_gene: NA
CDR3aa: CACLEGEQFF
CDR3nt: TGTGCCTGCTTGGAGGGTGAGCAGTTCTTC

v_gene: TRBV5-8
abundance: NA
j_gene: TRBJ2-7
d_gene: NA
CDR3aa: CASSALGLLKGSYEQYF
CDR3nt: TGTGCCAGCAGCGCTCTAGGGCTCCTAAAGGGGTCCTACGAGCAGTACTTC

v_gene: TRBV7-2
abundance: NA
j_gene: TRBJ2-2
d_gene: NA
CDR3aa: CASSIGSGELFF
CDR3nt: TGTGCCAGCAGCATAGGGTCCGGGGAGCTGTTTTTT

v_gene: TRBV4-3
abundance: once
j_gene: TRBJ2-3
d_gene: NA
CDR3aa: CASSQGPSGSTDTQYF
CDR3nt: TGCGCCAGCAGCCAAGGACCAAGCGGGAGCACAGATACGCAGTATTTT

v_gene: TRBV4-2
abundance: NA
j_gene: TRBJ2-6
d_gene: NA
CDR3aa: CASSHGLGPSGANVLTF
CDR3nt: TGTGCCAGCAGCCACGGACTGGGCCCCTCTGGGGCCAACGTCCTGACTTTC

v_gene: TRBV19
abundance: once
j_gene: TRBJ1-1
d_gene: NA
CDR3aa: CASSIIANTEAFF
CDR3nt: TGTGCCAGTAGTATAATTGCCAACACTGAAGCTTTCTTT

v_gene: TRBV7-9
abundance: NA
j_gene: TRBJ1-1
d_gene: NA
CDR3aa: CASRGTNTEAFF
CDR3nt: TGTGCCAGCAGGGGGACGAACACTGAAGCTTTCTTT

v_gene: TRBV14
abundance: NA
j_gene: TRBJ2-3
d_gene: NA
CDR3aa: CASSQRGPWADTQYF
CDR3nt: TGTGCCAGCAGCCAACGTGGGCCTTGGGCAGATACGCAGTATTTT

v_gene: TRBV2
abundance: NA
j_gene: TRBJ2-7
d_gene: NA
CDR3aa: CASSALEPSSYEQYF
CDR3nt: TGTGCCAGCAGCGCATTAGAACCCAGCTCCTACGAGCAGTACTTC

v_gene: TRBV27
abundance: NA
j_gene: TRBJ2-1
d_gene: NA
CDR3aa: CASSLSRPNEQFF
CDR3nt: TGTGCCAGCAGTTTATCTCGCCCAAATGAGCAGTTCTTC

v_gene: TRBV5-6
abundance: NA
j_gene: TRBJ1-2
d_gene: TRBD1
CDR3aa: CASSFGRGDYGYTF
CDR3nt: TGTGCCAGCAGCTTCGGCAGGGGGGACTATGGCTACACCTTC

v_gene: TRBV7-9
abundance: NA
j_gene: TRBJ1-1
d_gene: NA
CDR3aa: CASSLAAVMNTEAFF
CDR3nt: TGTGCCAGCAGCTTAGCGGCCGTCATGAACACTGAAGCTTTCTTT

v_gene: TRBV9
abundance: NA
j_gene: TRBJ2-2
d_gene: NA
CDR3aa: CASSARNTGELFF
CDR3nt: TGTGCCAGCAGCGCTCGTAACACCGGGGAGCTGTTTTTT

v_gene: TRBV2
abundance: NA
j_gene: TRBJ2-7
d_gene: TRBD1
CDR3aa: CASSDRGYEQYF
CDR3nt: TGTGCCAGCAGCGACAGGGGCTACGAGCAGTACTTC